Described below is a single T cell receptor (beta chain) sequence and its context. These data come from a study of T-cell memory formation after mild COVID-19. The CDR3 extends over 11 amino acids. Germline CDR1 KGHSH, CDR2 LQKENI. V lost 8 bases, J lost 9 bases, and 12 bases lay in between. TCRdb ran MiXCR on the 5' RACE reads and lists one entry per CDR3 protein. The data contain 530,000 or so distinct CDR3 sequences, roughly 17% of them singletons. The gene calls are TRBV18 and TRBJ2-3, with D tentatively TRBD1 (5 bases). What was sequenced was PBMCs or a T cell subset sorted from them (not recorded which). This clonotype originated in an adult woman who had mild COVID-19 (a few samples of this study predate the infection). Cell type and time point are not known. The CDR3 sequence: CASTDTPTQYF. CDR3 nucleotide sequence: TGTGCCAGCACGGACACTCCGACGCAGTATTTT. Full variable domain (rest looked up from reference TRBV18 and TRBJ2-3): NAGVMQNPRHLVRRRGQEARLRCSPMKGHSHVYWYRQLPEEGLKFMVYLQKENIIDESGMPKERFSAEFPKEGPSILRIQQVVRGDSAAYFCASTDTPTQYFGPGTRLTVL.